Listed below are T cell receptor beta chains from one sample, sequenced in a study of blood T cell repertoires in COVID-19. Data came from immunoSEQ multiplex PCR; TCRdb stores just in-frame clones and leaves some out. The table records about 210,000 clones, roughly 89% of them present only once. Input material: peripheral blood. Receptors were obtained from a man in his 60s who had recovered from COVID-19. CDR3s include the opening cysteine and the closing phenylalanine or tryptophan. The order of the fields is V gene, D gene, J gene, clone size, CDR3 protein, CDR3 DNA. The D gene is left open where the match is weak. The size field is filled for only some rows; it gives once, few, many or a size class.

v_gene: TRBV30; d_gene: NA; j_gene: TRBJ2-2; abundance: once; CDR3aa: CAWRDWNTGELFF; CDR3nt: TGTGCCTGGAGGGACTGGAACACCGGGGAGCTGTTTTTT
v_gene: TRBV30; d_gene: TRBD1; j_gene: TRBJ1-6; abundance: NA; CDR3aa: CAWTERTGGNSPLHF; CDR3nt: TGTGCCTGGACGGAGCGGACAGGGGGGAATTCACCCCTCCACTTT
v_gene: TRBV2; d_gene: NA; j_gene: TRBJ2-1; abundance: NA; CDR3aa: CASSEYGEGEQFF; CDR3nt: TGTGCCAGCAGTGAATACGGGGAAGGTGAGCAGTTCTTC
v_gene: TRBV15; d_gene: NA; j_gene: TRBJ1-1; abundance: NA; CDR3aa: CATSREGTRMNTEAFF; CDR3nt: TGTGCCACCAGCAGAGAGGGGACAAGGATGAACACTGAAGCTTTCTTT
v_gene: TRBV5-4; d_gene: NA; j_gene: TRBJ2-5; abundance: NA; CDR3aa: CASSLPSETQYF; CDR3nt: TGTGCCAGCAGCTTGCCTAGCGAGACCCAGTACTTC
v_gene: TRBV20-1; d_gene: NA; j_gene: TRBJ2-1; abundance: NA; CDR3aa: CSASITGGVYNEQFF; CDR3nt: TGCAGTGCTAGTATCACAGGGGGGGTGTACAATGAGCAGTTCTTC
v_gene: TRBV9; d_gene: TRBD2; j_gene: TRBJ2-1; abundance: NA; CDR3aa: CASSVTGTTNEQFF; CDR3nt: TGTGCCAGCAGCGTGACCGGGACTACGAATGAGCAGTTCTTC
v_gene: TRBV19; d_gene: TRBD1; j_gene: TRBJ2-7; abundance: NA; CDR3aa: CASSITDREKMYF; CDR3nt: TGTGCCAGTAGTATAACCGACAGGGAAAAGATGTACTTC
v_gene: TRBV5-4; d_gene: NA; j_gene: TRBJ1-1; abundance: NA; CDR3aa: CASSFEQGNRDTEAFF; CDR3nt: TGTGCCAGCAGCTTTGAACAGGGTAATAGGGACACTGAAGCTTTCTTT
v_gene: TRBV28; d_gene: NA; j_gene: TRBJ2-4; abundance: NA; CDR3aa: CASSVADNIQYF; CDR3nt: TGTGCCAGCAGTGTAGCGGACAACATTCAGTACTTC
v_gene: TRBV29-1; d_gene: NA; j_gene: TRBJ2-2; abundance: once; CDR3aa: CSVQMTGELFF; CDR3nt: TGCAGCGTTCAGATGACCGGGGAGCTGTTTTTT
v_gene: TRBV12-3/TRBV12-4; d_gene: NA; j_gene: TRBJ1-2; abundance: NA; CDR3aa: CASSLTGYGYTF; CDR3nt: TGTGCCAGCAGTTTAACAGGCTATGGCTACACCTTC
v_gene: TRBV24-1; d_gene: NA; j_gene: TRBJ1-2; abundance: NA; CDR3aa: CATSDLEYGYTF; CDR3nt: TGTGCCACCAGTGATTTAGAGTACGGCTACACCTTC
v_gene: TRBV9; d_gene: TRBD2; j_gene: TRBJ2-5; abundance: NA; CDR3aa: CASSATSGVYQETQYF; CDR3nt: TGTGCCAGCAGCGCTACTAGCGGAGTGTACCAAGAGACCCAGTACTTC
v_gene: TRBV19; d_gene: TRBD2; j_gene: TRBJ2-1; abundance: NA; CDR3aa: CASRSGGSGNEQFF; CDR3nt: TGTGCCAGCCGAAGTGGCGGGAGCGGGAATGAGCAGTTCTTC
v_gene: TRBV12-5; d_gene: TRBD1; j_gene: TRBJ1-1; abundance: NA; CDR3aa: CASGLGQGEAFF; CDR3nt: TGTGCTAGTGGTCTGGGACAGGGCGAAGCTTTCTTT
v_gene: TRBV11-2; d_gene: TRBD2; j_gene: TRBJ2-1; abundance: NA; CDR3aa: CASHRSGLPYNEQFF; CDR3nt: TGTGCCAGCCACAGATCGGGACTACCCTACAATGAGCAGTTCTTC
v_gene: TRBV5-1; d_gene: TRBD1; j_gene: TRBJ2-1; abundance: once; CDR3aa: CASSFGTGGSEQFF; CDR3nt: TGCGCCAGCAGCTTCGGGACAGGGGGATCTGAGCAGTTCTTC
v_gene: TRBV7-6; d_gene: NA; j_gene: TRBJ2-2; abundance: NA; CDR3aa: CASALGNTGELFF; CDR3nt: TGTGCCAGCGCCCTAGGGAACACCGGGGAGCTGTTTTTT
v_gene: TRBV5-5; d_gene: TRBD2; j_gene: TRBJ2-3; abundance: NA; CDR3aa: CASSLVVAGGTDTQYF; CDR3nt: TGTGCCAGCAGCTTGGTAGTAGCGGGAGGCACAGATACGCAGTATTTT
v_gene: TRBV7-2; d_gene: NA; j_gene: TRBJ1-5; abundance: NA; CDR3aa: CASSLFGQYSNQPQHF; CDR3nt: TGTGCCAGCAGCTTATTTGGACAGTATAGCAATCAGCCCCAGCATTTT
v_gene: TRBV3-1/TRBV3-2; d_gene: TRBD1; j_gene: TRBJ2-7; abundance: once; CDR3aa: CASTARDRGNEQYF; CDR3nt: TGTGCCAGTACAGCCCGGGACAGGGGAAACGAGCAGTACTTC
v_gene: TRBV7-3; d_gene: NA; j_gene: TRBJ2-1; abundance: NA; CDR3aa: CASSPIAEVYNEQFF; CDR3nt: TGTGCCAGCAGCCCTATAGCGGAGGTCTACAATGAGCAGTTCTTC
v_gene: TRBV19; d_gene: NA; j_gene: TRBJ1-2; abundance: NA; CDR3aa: CASSPTPGWYGYTF; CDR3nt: TGTGCCAGTAGTCCAACGCCGGGGTGGTATGGCTACACCTTC
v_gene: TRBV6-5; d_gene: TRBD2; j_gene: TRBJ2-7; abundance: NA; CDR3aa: CASSRLAGGPNEQYF; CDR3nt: TGTGCCAGCAGCCGACTAGCGGGAGGGCCTAACGAGCAGTACTTC
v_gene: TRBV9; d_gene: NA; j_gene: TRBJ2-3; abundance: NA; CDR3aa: CASSVAQFSTDTQYF; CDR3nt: TGTGCCAGCAGCGTAGCCCAGTTTAGCACAGATACGCAGTATTTT
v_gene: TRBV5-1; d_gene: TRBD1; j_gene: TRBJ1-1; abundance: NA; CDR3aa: CATRTGDSEAFF; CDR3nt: TGCGCCACCCGGACAGGGGACTCTGAAGCTTTCTTT
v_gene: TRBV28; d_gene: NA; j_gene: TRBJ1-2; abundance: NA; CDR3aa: CASSLYMDGYTF; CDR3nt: TGTGCCAGCAGTTTATACATGGATGGCTACACCTTC
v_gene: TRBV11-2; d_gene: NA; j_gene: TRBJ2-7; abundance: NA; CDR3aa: CASSPAQGFLLLEQYF; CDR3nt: TGTGCCAGCAGCCCTGCACAGGGTTTCCTACTCTTGGAGCAGTACTTC
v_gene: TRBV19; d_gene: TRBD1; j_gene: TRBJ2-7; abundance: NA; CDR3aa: CASSSSAGTGGYEQYF; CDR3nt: TGTGCCAGTAGTTCGAGTGCCGGGACAGGGGGCTACGAGCAGTACTTC
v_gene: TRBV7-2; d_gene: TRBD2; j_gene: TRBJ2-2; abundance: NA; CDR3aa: CASSPGGFANTGELFF; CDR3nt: TGTGCCAGCAGCCCCGGGGGGTTCGCGAACACCGGGGAGCTGTTTTTT
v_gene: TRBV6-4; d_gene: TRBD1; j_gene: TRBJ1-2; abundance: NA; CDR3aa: CASSNTGDGGYTF; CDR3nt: TGTGCCAGCAGTAACACAGGGGATGGTGGCTACACCTTC
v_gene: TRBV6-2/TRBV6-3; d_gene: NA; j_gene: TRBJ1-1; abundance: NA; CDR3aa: CASSYSRVGRTEAFF; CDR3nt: TGTGCCAGCAGTTACTCGAGGGTGGGTAGAACTGAAGCTTTCTTT
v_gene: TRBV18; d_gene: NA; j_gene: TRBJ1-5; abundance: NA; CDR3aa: CASSSYSGPQHF; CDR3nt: TGTGCCAGCTCATCCTACAGCGGGCCCCAGCATTTT
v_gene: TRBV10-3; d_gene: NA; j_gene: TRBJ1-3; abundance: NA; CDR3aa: CAISVHPRSSGNTIYF; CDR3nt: TGTGCCATCAGTGTCCACCCCAGAAGCTCTGGAAACACCATATATTTT
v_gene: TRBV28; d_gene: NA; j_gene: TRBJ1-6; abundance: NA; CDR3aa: CASSFRGGNSPLHF; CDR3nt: TGTGCCAGCAGTTTCCGGGGGGGGAATTCACCCCTCCACTTT
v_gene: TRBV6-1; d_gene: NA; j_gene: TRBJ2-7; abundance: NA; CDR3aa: CASSDFGSSYEQYF; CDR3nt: TGTGCCAGCAGTGATTTCGGGAGCTCCTACGAGCAGTACTTC
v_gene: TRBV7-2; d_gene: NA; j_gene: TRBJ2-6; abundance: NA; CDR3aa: CASSLGGANVLTF; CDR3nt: TGTGCCAGCAGTTTGGGCGGGGCCAACGTCCTGACTTTC
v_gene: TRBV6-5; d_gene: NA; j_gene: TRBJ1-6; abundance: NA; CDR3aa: CASSYAGNFNSPLHF; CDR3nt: TGTGCCAGCAGTTACGCGGGCAACTTCAATTCACCCCTCCACTTT
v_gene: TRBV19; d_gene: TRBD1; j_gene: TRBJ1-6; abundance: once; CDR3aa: CASLDRGATYNSPLHF; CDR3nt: TGTGCCAGTCTGGACAGGGGAGCGACCTATAATTCACCCCTCCACTTT
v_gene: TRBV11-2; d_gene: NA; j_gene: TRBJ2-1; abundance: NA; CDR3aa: CASSFGGNSDEQFF; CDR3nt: TGTGCCAGCAGCTTTGGCGGGAATTCCGATGAGCAGTTCTTC
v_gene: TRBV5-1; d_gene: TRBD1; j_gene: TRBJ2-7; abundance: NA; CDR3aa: CASSVTGNYEQYF; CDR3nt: TGCGCCAGCAGCGTGACAGGGAACTACGAGCAGTACTTC
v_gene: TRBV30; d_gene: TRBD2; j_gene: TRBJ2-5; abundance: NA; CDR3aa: CAWSAARGGRIEETQYF; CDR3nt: TGTGCCTGGAGTGCGGCGCGGGGGGGGAGGATTGAAGAGACCCAGTACTTC
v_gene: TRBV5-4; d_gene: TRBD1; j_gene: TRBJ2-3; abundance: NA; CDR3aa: CASSPLTGGSSDTQYF; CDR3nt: TGTGCCAGCAGCCCTTTGACAGGGGGTTCGTCAGATACGCAGTATTTT
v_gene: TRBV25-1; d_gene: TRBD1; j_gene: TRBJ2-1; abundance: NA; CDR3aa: CAMRSRDREPTSYNEQFF; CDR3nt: TGTGCCATGCGGAGCCGGGACAGGGAGCCGACATCCTACAATGAGCAGTTCTTC
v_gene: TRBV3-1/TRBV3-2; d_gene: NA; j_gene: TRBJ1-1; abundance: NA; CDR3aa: CASSQVRVRTEAFF; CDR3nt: TGTGCCAGCAGCCAAGTTCGGGTTCGGACTGAAGCTTTCTTT
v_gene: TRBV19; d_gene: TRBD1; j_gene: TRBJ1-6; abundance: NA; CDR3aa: CASSFGTGANSPLHF; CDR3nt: TGTGCCAGTAGCTTTGGGACAGGGGCGAATTCACCCCTCCACTTT
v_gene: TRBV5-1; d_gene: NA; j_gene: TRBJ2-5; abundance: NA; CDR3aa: CASSLALGQETQYF; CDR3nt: TGCGCCAGCAGCTTGGCCCTAGGCCAAGAGACCCAGTACTTC